This is a list of T cell receptor beta chains from one sample in a study of OX40 agonist ivuxolimab in advanced cancers. Only in-frame clones appear in the TCRdb table, and some are missing; sequencing was by immunoSEQ multiplex PCR. This table has about 58,000 clones, 80% to 90% appearing once. The specimen comprised CD4+ or CD8+ T cells sorted from blood, sampled in a trial of the OX40 agonist ivuxolimab. The receptors come from an adult with an advanced solid tumor such as melanoma, head and neck, liver or kidney cancer. Each CDR3 is given with its conserved first and last residue. The order of the fields is J gene, V gene, clone size, D gene, CDR3 DNA, CDR3 protein. D genes are given only for firm matches. The size entry is marked missing in some rows and otherwise reads once, few, many or a size class.

>TRBJ2-7|TRBV23-1|once|-
TGCGCCAGCAGTCCCCTAGACTTCTTCGAGCAGTACTTC
CASSPLDFFEQYF
>TRBJ2-7|TRBV18|-|-
TGTGCCAGCTCACCACCCAGTGTGGACGAGCAGTACTTC
CASSPPSVDEQYF
>TRBJ2-3|TRBV4-3|-|TRBD2
TGCGCCAGCAGCCAATGGACTAGCGGGAACACAGATACGCAGTATTTT
CASSQWTSGNTDTQYF
>TRBJ2-3|TRBV6-1|-|-
TGTGCCAGCAGGGTCCTGGGCGGACCCACAGATACGCAGTATTTT
CASRVLGGPTDTQYF
>TRBJ1-6|TRBV5-6|-|-
TGTGCCAGCAGCTTAAAAGGAGATTCACCCCTCCACTTT
CASSLKGDSPLHF
>TRBJ1-1|TRBV30|-|-
TGTGCCTGGAGTGATGCCGGCGACATGAACACTGAAGCTTTCTTT
CAWSDAGDMNTEAFF
>TRBJ1-2|TRBV6-5|once|-
TGTGCCAGCAGGGGCCGTTATCGTGGCTACACCTTC
CASRGRYRGYTF
>TRBJ2-2|TRBV7-9|-|-
TGTGCCAGCAGCTCCTCAGGGGACACCGGGGAGCTGTTTTTT
CASSSSGDTGELFF
>TRBJ2-7|TRBV2|-|-
TGTGCCAGCAGTGAAAGTACTAGCAGTGGCTACGAGCAGTACTTC
CASSESTSSGYEQYF
>TRBJ2-7|TRBV6-5|-|-
TGTGCCAGCAGTCCCGGCGGCTACGAGCAGTACTTC
CASSPGGYEQYF
>TRBJ1-1|TRBV7-9|-|-
TGTGCCAGCAGCTACGCAGGGTTTGGGAAAGCTTTCTTT
CASSYAGFGKAFF
>TRBJ2-7|TRBV29-1|-|TRBD1
TGCAGCGTGGGACAGACCTACGAGCAGTACTTC
CSVGQTYEQYF
>TRBJ2-7|TRBV7-2|-|-
TGTGCCAGCAGCTTAGGGCAGGGTACCTACGAGCAGTACTTC
CASSLGQGTYEQYF
>TRBJ1-2|TRBV7-9|-|-
TGTGCCAGCAGCCCCCTTTGGTTCTTCTATGGCTACACCTTC
CASSPLWFFYGYTF
>TRBJ2-7|TRBV29-1|-|TRBD1
TGCAGCGTTGTTGGCCAGGGGGCCACTTTCGAGCAGTACTTC
CSVVGQGATFEQYF
>TRBJ1-5|TRBV28|-|-
TGTGCCAGCAGTCCTGTGGGGGGTACTCAGCCCCAGCATTTT
CASSPVGGTQPQHF